These T cell receptor beta chains were read from a single sample in a study of monozygotic twins with inflammatory bowel disease. From its re-call of the 5' RACE reads, TCRdb lists each CDR3 protein once, without DNA. The repertoire table contains a few hundred thousand distinct CDR3 sequences. Sequences were obtained from blood. Receptors were obtained from a human donor with ulcerative colitis or Crohn's disease, or a healthy co-twin of an affected twin (not recorded which). Both conserved end residues are part of each CDR3.

j_call v_call cdr3_aa
TRBJ2-2 TRBV28 CASSRIGAVTGELFF
TRBJ2-7 TRBV6-5 CASSYGSFEQYF
TRBJ2-7 TRBV4-3 CASSQGPPGLAYEQYF
TRBJ2-3 TRBV12-5 CASGQGRIGTDTQYF
TRBJ2-1 TRBV20-1 CSANRALGSYNEQFF
TRBJ1-2 TRBV7-9 CASSPSGRGYDGYTF
TRBJ2-3 TRBV9 CASSVLGGGTDTQYF
TRBJ2-3 TRBV5-1 CASSLQGREADTQYF
TRBJ1-1 TRBV6-5 CASSSGERTDNGAFF
TRBJ1-2 TRBV12-3/TRBV12-4 CASSSIQGFGYTF
TRBJ2-7 TRBV5-1 CASSAAAPLGYEQYF
TRBJ2-3 TRBV3-1 CASSQTGTGPSDTQYF
TRBJ2-7 TRBV7-9 CASSPYGEVGYYEQYF
TRBJ1-6 TRBV6-2/TRBV6-3 CASSYSVFGKRGRNSPLHF
TRBJ2-1 TRBV5-4 CASSLALNNEQFF
TRBJ1-1 TRBV9 CASSLGGSRVGDTEALF
TRBJ2-5 TRBV20-1 CSARDPRGETQYF
TRBJ2-1 TRBV28 CASSFLGLAGGYEQFF
TRBJ2-1 TRBV20-1 CSARDNLLPFF
TRBJ1-1 TRBV4-3 CASSQDIRQGYSPAFF
TRBJ2-6 TRBV5-5 CASRSTSGANVLTF
TRBJ2-1 TRBV20-1 CSARDSGGADEQFF
TRBJ2-7 TRBV9 CASSRDRSEQYF
TRBJ2-2 TRBV4-1 CARTENTGELFF
TRBJ1-6 TRBV19 CASTPSSYNSPLHF
TRBJ2-1 TRBV20-1 CSAGVWRPYNEQFF
TRBJ1-2 TRBV4-1 CASSHSGQGVHF
TRBJ1-1 TRBV29-1 CSVLGDMNTEAFF
TRBJ1-2 TRBV5-1 CASSLGALGFYGYTF
TRBJ2-7 TRBV20-1 CSASENQRGNYEQYF
TRBJ2-2 TRBV11-3 CASSPSWGTGSTGELFF
TRBJ1-2 TRBV7-3 CASSLTGRQGDGYTF
TRBJ2-7 TRBV7-9 CASSLAGGAKYF
TRBJ1-5 TRBV24-1 CATSEGRDSNQPQHF
TRBJ1-4 TRBV12-3/TRBV12-4 CASSLWGAVATNEKLFF
TRBJ2-1 TRBV6-2/TRBV6-3 CASSGQGGNEQFF
TRBJ1-6 TRBV30 CAWEGAPGRRNSPLHF
TRBJ1-5 TRBV6-5 CASSYSRTVGNQPQHF
TRBJ2-1 TRBV5-4 CASSLGRQGDNEQFF
TRBJ1-1 TRBV25-1 CASSDVYTEAFF
TRBJ1-2 TRBV10-2 CASLKGQGYGYTF
TRBJ1-4 TRBV7-2 CASSFYRGHANEKLFF
TRBJ2-7 TRBV18 CASSPPLGPSSYEQYF
TRBJ2-5 TRBV7-3 CASSLLGLAQETQYF
TRBJ1-1 TRBV5-6 CASSFRDSHANTEAFF
TRBJ2-1 TRBV20-1 CSALGLGTSGGPYNEQFF
TRBJ1-5 TRBV9 CASSVEGGSEPQHF
TRBJ2-7 TRBV18 CASSLDYPGTAPYEQYF
TRBJ2-1 TRBV18 CASSPTGTGKYNEQFF
TRBJ1-1 TRBV12-3/TRBV12-4 CASSLILTEQDENTEAFF
TRBJ2-3 TRBV7-2 CASSRDVESTDTQYF
TRBJ1-1 TRBV4-1 CASSQARGSTNTEAFF
TRBJ2-1 TRBV20-1 CSARADSGGHRNNEQFF
TRBJ2-1 TRBV7-2 CASSLQRRGGRGSPHEQFF
TRBJ2-1 TRBV2 CASRLAGNNEQFF